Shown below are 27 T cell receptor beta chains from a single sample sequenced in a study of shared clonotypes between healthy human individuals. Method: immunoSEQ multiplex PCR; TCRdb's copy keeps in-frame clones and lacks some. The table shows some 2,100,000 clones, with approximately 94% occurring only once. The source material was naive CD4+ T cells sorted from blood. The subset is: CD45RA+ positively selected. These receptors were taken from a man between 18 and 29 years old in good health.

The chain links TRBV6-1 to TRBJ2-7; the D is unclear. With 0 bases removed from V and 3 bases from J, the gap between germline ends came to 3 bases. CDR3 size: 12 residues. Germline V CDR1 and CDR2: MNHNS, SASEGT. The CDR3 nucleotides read TGTGCCAGCAGTGAAGCGCGCTACGAGCAGTACTTC. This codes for CASSEARYEQYF.

CDR3 sequence: CASSFDGTGTYNSPLHF. CDR3 sequence (DNA): TGTGCCAGCAGTTTCGACGGGACAGGGACGTATAATTCACCCCTCCACTTT. The J gene is TRBJ1-6, the V gene TRBV27; 9 bases are shared with TRBD1. The CDR3 covers 17 residues. Germline V gives CDR1 MNHEY, CDR2 SMNVEV (reference sequence). The V segment lost 3 bases and the J segment 4 bases; nucleotides outside the gene matches: 7.

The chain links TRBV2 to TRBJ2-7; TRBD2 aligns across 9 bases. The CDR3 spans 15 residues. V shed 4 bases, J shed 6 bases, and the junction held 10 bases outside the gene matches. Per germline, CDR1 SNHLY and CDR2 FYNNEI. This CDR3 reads CASSGVAGATTEQYF. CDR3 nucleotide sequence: TGTGCCAGCAGTGGGGTAGCGGGAGCCACGACCGAGCAGTACTTC. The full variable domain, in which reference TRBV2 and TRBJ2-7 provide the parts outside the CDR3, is EPEVTQTPSHQVTQMGQEVILRCVPISNHLYFYWYRQILGQKVEFLVSFYNNEISEKSEIFDDQFSVERPDGSNFTLKIRSTKLEDSAMYFCASSGVAGATTEQYFGPGTRLTVT.

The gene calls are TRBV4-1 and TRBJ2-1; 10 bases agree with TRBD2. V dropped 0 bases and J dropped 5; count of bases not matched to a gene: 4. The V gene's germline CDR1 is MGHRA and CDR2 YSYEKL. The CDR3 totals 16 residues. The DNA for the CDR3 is TGCGCCAGCAGCCAAGATGGGACTAGCGCAGACAATGAGCAGTTCTTC. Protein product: CASSQDGTSADNEQFF.

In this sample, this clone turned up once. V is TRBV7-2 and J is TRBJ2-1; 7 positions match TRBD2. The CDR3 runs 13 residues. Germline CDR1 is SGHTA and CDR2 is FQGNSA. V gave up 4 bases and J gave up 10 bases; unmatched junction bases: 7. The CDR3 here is CASSSQSGAEQFF. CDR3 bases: TGTGCCAGCAGCTCCCAGAGCGGGGCCGAGCAGTTCTTC.

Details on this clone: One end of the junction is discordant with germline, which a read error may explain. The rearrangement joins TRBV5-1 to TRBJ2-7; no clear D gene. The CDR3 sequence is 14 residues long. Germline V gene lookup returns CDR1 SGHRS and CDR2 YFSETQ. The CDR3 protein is CASSSGSTGYGQYF. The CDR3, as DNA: TGCGCCAGCAGCTCTGGTTCGACCGGTTACGGGCAGTACTTC.

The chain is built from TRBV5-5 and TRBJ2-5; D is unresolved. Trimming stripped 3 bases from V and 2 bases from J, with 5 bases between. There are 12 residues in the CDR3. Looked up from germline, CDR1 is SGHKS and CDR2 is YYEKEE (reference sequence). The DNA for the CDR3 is TGTGCCAGCAGCTCCAGGCAAGAGACCCAGTACTTC. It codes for CASSSRQETQYF.

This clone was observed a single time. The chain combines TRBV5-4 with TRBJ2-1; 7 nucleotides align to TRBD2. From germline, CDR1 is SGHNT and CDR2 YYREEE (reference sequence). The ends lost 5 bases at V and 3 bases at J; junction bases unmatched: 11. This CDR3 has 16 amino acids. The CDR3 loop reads CASREDLAELYNEQFF. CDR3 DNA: TGTGCCAGCAGGGAAGATCTAGCGGAACTCTACAATGAGCAGTTCTTC.

The CDR3 sequence: CAISEESGPIYGYTF. For the CDR3, the DNA is TGTGCCATCAGTGAGGAGTCGGGACCTATCTATGGCTACACCTTC. This chain uses TRBV10-3 with TRBJ1-2; possibly TRBD1 for D (5 bases). The V end was cut by 2 bases, the J end by 4 bases, with 14 bases between. CDR1 and CDR2 (germline): ENHRY, SYGVKD. The CDR3 extends over 15 amino acids.

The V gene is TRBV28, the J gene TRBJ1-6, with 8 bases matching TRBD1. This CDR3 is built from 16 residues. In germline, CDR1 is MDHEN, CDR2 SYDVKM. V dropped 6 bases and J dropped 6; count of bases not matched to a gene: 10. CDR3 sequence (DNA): TGTGCCAGCAGCTCTGGGGGGACAGGCACTAATTCACCCCTCCACTTT. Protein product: CASSSGGTGTNSPLHF.

The CDR3 sequence: CAISESQMNTEAFF. In DNA, the CDR3 is TGTGCCATCAGTGAGAGCCAAATGAACACTGAAGCTTTCTTT. V gene TRBV10-3 combines with J gene TRBJ1-1; no clear D. V lost 2 bases and J lost 0, with 7 bases in between. Germline CDR1 ENHRY, CDR2 SYGVKD. The CDR3 totals 14 residues.

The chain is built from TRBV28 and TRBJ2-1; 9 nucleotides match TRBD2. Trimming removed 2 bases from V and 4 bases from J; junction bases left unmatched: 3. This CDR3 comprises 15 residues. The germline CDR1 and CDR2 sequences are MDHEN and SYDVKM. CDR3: CASSLGTSRYNEQFF. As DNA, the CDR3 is TGTGCCAGCAGTTTAGGGACTAGCAGATACAATGAGCAGTTCTTC.

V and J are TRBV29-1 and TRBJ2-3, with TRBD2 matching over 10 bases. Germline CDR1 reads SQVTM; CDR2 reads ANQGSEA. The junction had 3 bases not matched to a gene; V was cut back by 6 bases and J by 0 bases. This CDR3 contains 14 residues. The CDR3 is CSVRAGGSTDTQYF. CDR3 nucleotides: TGCAGCGTGCGAGCGGGAGGGAGCACAGATACGCAGTATTTT.

The CDR3 reads CASSTSGSQFF. In DNA, the CDR3 is TGTGCCAGCAGCACAAGCGGGAGTCAGTTCTTC. The genes are TRBV6-6 and TRBJ2-1; 8 bases agree with TRBD2. With V trimmed by 6 bases and J by 13 bases, 5 bases remained unmatched. Germline CDR1 and CDR2: MNHNY and SVGAGI (reference sequence). This CDR3 has 11 amino acids.

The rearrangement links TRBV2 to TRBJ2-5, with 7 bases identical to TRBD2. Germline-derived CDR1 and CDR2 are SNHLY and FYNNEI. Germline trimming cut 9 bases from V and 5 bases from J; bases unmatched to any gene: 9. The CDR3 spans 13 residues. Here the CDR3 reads CASSPGTTETQYF. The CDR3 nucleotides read TGTGCCAGTTCCCCCGGGACTACCGAGACCCAGTACTTC.

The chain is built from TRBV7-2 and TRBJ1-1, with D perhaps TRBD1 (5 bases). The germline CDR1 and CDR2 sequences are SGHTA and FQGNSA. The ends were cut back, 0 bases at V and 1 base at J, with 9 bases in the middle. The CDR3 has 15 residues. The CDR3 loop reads CASSLALGGNTEAFF. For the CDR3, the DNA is TGTGCCAGCAGCTTAGCTTTGGGGGGGAACACTGAAGCTTTCTTT.

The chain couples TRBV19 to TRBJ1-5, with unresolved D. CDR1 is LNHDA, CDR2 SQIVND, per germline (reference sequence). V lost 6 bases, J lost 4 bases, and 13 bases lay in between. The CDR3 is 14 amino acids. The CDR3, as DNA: TGTGCCAGTAGCCCGGCAGGATCTAATCAGCCCCAGCATTTT. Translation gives CASSPAGSNQPQHF.

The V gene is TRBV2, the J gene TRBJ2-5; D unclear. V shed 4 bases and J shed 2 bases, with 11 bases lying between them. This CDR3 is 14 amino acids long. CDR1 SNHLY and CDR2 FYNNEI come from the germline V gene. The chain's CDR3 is CASSAEVPQETQYF. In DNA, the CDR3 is TGTGCCAGCAGTGCTGAAGTGCCTCAAGAGACCCAGTACTTC.

This CDR3 is CASSSPTVRELAEQFF. As DNA, the CDR3 is TGTGCCAGCAGCTCACCTACGGTCCGGGAGCTCGCTGAGCAGTTCTTC. This rearrangement joins TRBV7-9 to TRBJ2-1, with D maybe TRBD2 (6 bases). The CDR3 is 16 residues long. The germline CDR1 and CDR2 sequences are SEHNR and FQNEAQ (reference sequence). Trimming took 4 bases from V and 9 from J, leaving 22 bases between them. Variable domain in full (rest from reference TRBV7-9 and TRBJ2-1): DTGVSQNPRHKITKRGQNVTFRCDPISEHNRLYWYRQTLGQGPEFLTYFQNEAQLEKSRLLSDRFSAERPKGSFSTLEIQRTEQGDSAMYLCASSSPTVRELAEQFFGPGTRLTVL.

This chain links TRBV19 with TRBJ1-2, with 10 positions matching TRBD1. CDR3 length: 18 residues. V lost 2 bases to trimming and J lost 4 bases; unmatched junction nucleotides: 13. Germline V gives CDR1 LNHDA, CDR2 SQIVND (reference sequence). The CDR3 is CASSITGQGIDWRYGYTF. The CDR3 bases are TGTGCCAGTAGTATAACGGGACAGGGGATTGACTGGCGCTATGGCTACACCTTC.

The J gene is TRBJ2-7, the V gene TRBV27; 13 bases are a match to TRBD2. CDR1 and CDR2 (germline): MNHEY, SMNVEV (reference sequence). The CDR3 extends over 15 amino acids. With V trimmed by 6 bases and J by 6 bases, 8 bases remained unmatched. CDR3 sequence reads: CASSWTSGSFGEQYF. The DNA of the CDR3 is TGTGCCAGCAGCTGGACTAGCGGGAGCTTTGGCGAGCAGTACTTC.

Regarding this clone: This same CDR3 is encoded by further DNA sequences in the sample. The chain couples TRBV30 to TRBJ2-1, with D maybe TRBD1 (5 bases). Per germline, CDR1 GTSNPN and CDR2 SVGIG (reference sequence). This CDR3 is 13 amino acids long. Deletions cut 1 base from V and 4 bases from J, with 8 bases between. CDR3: CAWSGGSYNEQFF. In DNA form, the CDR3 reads TGTGCCTGGAGTGGGGGCAGTTACAATGAGCAGTTCTTC.

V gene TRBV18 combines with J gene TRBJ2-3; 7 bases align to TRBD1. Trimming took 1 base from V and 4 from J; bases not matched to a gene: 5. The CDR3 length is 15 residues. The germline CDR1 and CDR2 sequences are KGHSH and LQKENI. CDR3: CASSPQGANADTQYF. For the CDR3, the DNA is TGTGCCAGCTCACCACAGGGGGCGAATGCAGATACGCAGTATTTT.

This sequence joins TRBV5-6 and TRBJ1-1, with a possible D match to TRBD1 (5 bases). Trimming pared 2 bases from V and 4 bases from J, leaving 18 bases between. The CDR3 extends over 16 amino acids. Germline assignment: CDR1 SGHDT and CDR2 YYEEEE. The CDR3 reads CASSLLWGRDATEAFF. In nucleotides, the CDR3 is TGTGCCAGCAGCTTATTGTGGGGACGGGATGCCACTGAAGCTTTCTTT. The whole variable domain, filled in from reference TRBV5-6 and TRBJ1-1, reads DAGVTQSPTHLIKTRGQQVTLRCSPKSGHDTVSWYQQALGQGPQFIFQYYEEEERQRGNFPDRFSGHQFPNYSSELNVNALLLGDSALYLCASSLLWGRDATEAFFGQGTRLTVV.

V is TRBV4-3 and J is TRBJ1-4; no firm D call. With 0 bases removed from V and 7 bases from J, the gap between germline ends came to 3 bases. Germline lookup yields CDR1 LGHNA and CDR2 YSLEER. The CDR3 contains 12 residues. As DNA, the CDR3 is TGCGCCAGCAGCCAAGAAGGTGAAAAACTGTTTTTT. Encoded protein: CASSQEGEKLFF.

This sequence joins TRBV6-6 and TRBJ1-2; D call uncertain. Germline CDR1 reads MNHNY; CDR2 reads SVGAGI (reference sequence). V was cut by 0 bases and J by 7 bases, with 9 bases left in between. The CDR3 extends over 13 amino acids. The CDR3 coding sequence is TGTGCCAGCAGTTACTCGGAGGGTTCTGGCTACACCTTC. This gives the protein CASSYSEGSGYTF.

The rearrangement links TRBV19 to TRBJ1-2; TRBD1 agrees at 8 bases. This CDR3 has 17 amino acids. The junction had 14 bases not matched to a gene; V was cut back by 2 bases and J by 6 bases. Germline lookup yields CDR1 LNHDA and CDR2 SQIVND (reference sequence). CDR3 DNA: TGTGCCAGTAGTATAATGGCAGGGGGCCTCCTATCGAATGGCTACACCTTC. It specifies CASSIMAGGLLSNGYTF.